This T cell receptor beta chain was obtained from a study of T cells in Graves' hyperthyroidism and ophthalmopathy. Overall study context: Peripheral blood was drawn at first diagnosis, prior to all treatment.

This clonotype has only a few counts. Ophthalmopathy patients had Clinical Activity Score at least 3, NOSPECS grade at least 4, duration under 3 months. Diagnostic decisions used clinical symptoms, serum thyroxine and TRAb, thyroid ultrasound and orbital computed tomography. This CDR3 comprises 14 residues. V lost 3 bases and J 8 bases, leaving 15 bases between the germline ends. Looked up from germline, CDR1 is SGDLS and CDR2 is YYNGEE. Amplified TCR beta CDR3 regions came from RNA transcripts. The HTBI primer set was used in a first-round RT-PCR of the TCR CDR3. TCRdb independently ran MiXCR on the multiplex PCR reads; one entry per CDR3 protein. This table holds some 570,000 distinct CDR3 sequences, about 15% found once.

The sample consisted of blood. The clonotype originates from a woman aged 18 to 35 with Graves' ophthalmopathy. The rearrangement joins TRBV9 to TRBJ2-1; maybe TRBD2 (6 bases). The CDR3 reads CASSGLGSSDEQFF. The DNA for the CDR3 is TGTGCCAGCAGCGGACTAGGTAGTTCGGATGAGCAGTTCTTC.